Listed below are T cell receptor beta chains from one sample, sequenced in a study of blood T cell repertoires in COVID-19. The method was immunoSEQ multiplex PCR; TCRdb's version includes in-frame clones alone and lacks a portion of them. Here the sample spans around 150,000 clones, 90% being singletons. The sequencing input was peripheral blood. The receptor set was obtained from a man aged 60 to 75 with active or convalescent COVID-19. CDR3s include the opening cysteine and the closing phenylalanine or tryptophan. The D gene is left open where the match is weak. A row's size may be missing; if present it is once, few, many or a size class.

D,size,J,V,DNA,CDR3
TRBD1,.,TRBJ1-5,TRBV28,TGTGCCAGCAGTCGCCTCGACAGGGAAAATCAGCCCCAGCATTTT,CASSRLDRENQPQHF
TRBD1,.,TRBJ1-1,TRBV19,TGTGCCAGTAGTAAGGACAGGGGGCTTGGGACTGAAGCTTTCTTT,CASSKDRGLGTEAFF
TRBD1,.,TRBJ1-6,TRBV5-1,TGCGCCAGCAGCTTGGAAGACAGGGGCAGCTCACCCCTCCACTTT,CASSLEDRGSSPLHF
.,.,TRBJ1-3,TRBV18,TGTGCCAGCTCACCCTCCAGGGAAAACACCATATATTTT,CASSPSRENTIYF
TRBD2,once,TRBJ2-1,TRBV3-1/TRBV3-2,TGTGCCAGCAGCCTTGCAAGCGGGAGGTCCCCCTACAATGAGCAGTTCTTC,CASSLASGRSPYNEQFF
.,.,TRBJ1-6,TRBV5-5,TGTGCCAGCAGCAGGGAGGGGGGGAGCTCCTATAATTCACCCCTCCACTTT,CASSREGGSSYNSPLHF
TRBD2,.,TRBJ2-7,TRBV10-2,TGCGCCAGCAGTGTTACTAGCGGGGAGGACGAGCAGTACTTC,CASSVTSGEDEQYF
TRBD1,.,TRBJ1-5,TRBV10-3,TGTGCCATCGGGACAGGCGAATATAGCAATCAGCCCCAGCATTTT,CAIGTGEYSNQPQHF
TRBD1,.,TRBJ2-7,TRBV4-1,TGCGCCAGCAGCCAAGAGGTCAGGGGGTACGAGCAGTACTTC,CASSQEVRGYEQYF
.,.,TRBJ1-2,TRBV24-1,TGTGCCACCTCTAACTCCTATGGCTACACCTTC,CATSNSYGYTF
TRBD2,.,TRBJ2-7,TRBV10-1,TGCGCCAGCATTACTATCGGGACTAGCGGATACGAGCAGTACTTC,CASITIGTSGYEQYF
.,few,TRBJ1-1,TRBV11-3,TGTGCCAGCAGCTTCAGGGGTGGCACTGAAGCTTTCTTT,CASSFRGGTEAFF
TRBD2,.,TRBJ2-3,TRBV9,TGTGCCAGCAGCGTAGGGGCTAGCGGGAGGGCCCGCACAGATACGCAGTATTTT,CASSVGASGRARTDTQYF
.,once,TRBJ2-1,TRBV12-3/TRBV12-4,TGTGCCAGCAGCCTAGTGGCCCCCGCGGAGCAGTTCTTC,CASSLVAPAEQFF
.,.,TRBJ1-1,TRBV19,TGTGCCAGTAGGCTACCAGGGATCGGCACTGAAGCTTTCTTT,CASRLPGIGTEAFF
TRBD1,.,TRBJ2-3,TRBV5-1,TGCGCCAGCAGCTTCCGGGACAGGGGGCCTCGACACACAGATACGCAGTATTTT,CASSFRDRGPRHTDTQYF
.,.,TRBJ2-1,TRBV18,TGTGCCAGCTCTAACAACATGGGCAGGGCAGAGTTCTTC,CASSNNMGRAEFF
.,.,TRBJ2-7,TRBV9,TGTGCCAGCAGCCCCGGTCTGGTCGAGCAGTACTTC,CASSPGLVEQYF
.,once,TRBJ1-5,TRBV19,TGTGCCAGTAGTATAGATCAGGGAGGGTTTCGCAATCAGCCCCAGCATTTT,CASSIDQGGFRNQPQHF
.,.,TRBJ1-3,TRBV19,TGTGCCAGTAGTGTCAGGGTCTCTGGAAACACCATATATTTT,CASSVRVSGNTIYF
TRBD1,.,TRBJ2-7,TRBV4-1,TGCGCCAGCAGCCAAGAGCCCAACGACAGGGGGGGCTACGAGCAGTACTTC,CASSQEPNDRGGYEQYF
TRBD2,.,TRBJ2-5,TRBV5-1,TGCGCCAGCAGCTTGTCGGGAGGGCAGGAGACCCAGTACTTC,CASSLSGGQETQYF
TRBD2,once,TRBJ2-5,TRBV4-2,TGTGCCAGCAGCCAAGACGGTGTCCCCCGACTAGCGGGAGGGAAAGGTAGAGAGACCCAGTACTTC,CASSQDGVPRLAGGKGRETQYF
TRBD1,.,TRBJ1-2,TRBV18,TGTGCCAGCTCACCACCCGGACAGGGCCCGCTTGGCTACACCTTC,CASSPPGQGPLGYTF
.,.,TRBJ1-2,TRBV19,TGTGCCAGTAGACGACCCCGGGACATCTATGGCTACACCTTC,CASRRPRDIYGYTF
TRBD2,.,TRBJ2-3,TRBV9,TGTGCCAGCAGCGGAGTAGCGGGGGATTTTACAGATACGCAGTATTTT,CASSGVAGDFTDTQYF
.,.,TRBJ1-2,TRBV6-6,TGTGCCAGCAGTTACGGCGGTGCTAACTATGGCTACACCTTC,CASSYGGANYGYTF
.,.,TRBJ1-1,TRBV15,TGTGCCACCAGCCCCAGGGAATGGCCTACGGGCAAAAATAATCCTGAAGCTTTCTTT,CATSPREWPTGKNNPEAFF
.,once,TRBJ2-1,TRBV11-3,TGTGCCAGCACTGAACACAGGGTACTCTCCTACAATGAGCAGTTCTTC,CASTEHRVLSYNEQFF
.,.,TRBJ2-5,TRBV19,TGTGCCAGTAGTATAAACAGGTGGCAAGAGACCCAGTACTTC,CASSINRWQETQYF
TRBD1,.,TRBJ2-3,TRBV4-1,TGCGCCAGCAGCCAAACAGGGGGCTGGACAGATACGCAGTATTTT,CASSQTGGWTDTQYF
TRBD2,.,TRBJ2-5,TRBV10-1,TGCGCCAGCAGTGAGTCGGGGGGGCAAGAGACCCAGTACTTC,CASSESGGQETQYF
.,.,TRBJ1-1,TRBV7-8,TGTGCCAGCAGCTTAACGGGGTCGGGGTACACTGAAGCTTTCTTT,CASSLTGSGYTEAFF
TRBD1,.,TRBJ1-5,TRBV7-8,TGTGCCAGCAGCCTACGGGACAGGGCAGCTCAGCCCCAGCATTTT,CASSLRDRAAQPQHF
TRBD2,.,TRBJ2-7,TRBV10-2,TGCGCCAGCAGTGAGCCTAGCGGGAGCCCCCACGAGCAGTACTTC,CASSEPSGSPHEQYF
TRBD2,.,TRBJ2-1,TRBV7-2,TGTGCCAGCAGCTCAGGAGGGTGGACTAGCGGCTACAATGAGCAGTTCTTC,CASSSGGWTSGYNEQFF
TRBD1,.,TRBJ2-7,TRBV18,TGTGCCAGCTCACCACCGGCGCGGGGACAGGGCGGCGAGCAGTACTTC,CASSPPARGQGGEQYF
TRBD2,.,TRBJ2-3,TRBV6-1,TGTGCCAGCAGTGAAGCGTCCCCCTTCGTGCGGGGGGGAGCAGATACGCAGTATTTT,CASSEASPFVRGGADTQYF
.,.,TRBJ1-2,TRBV10-1,TGCGCCAGCAGTGAGTCGATCATCGGTCCAGTCCCTACGGGTGGCTACACCTTC,CASSESIIGPVPTGGYTF
.,once,TRBJ2-7,TRBV18,TGTGCCAGCTCACCTAACAACTACGAGCAGTACTTC,CASSPNNYEQYF
TRBD2,.,TRBJ2-1,TRBV28,TGTGCCAGCACCACCCGTCGGGGCACCACTAGCGGGGGATTCTCCTACAATGAGCAGTTCTTC,CASTTRRGTTSGGFSYNEQFF
.,.,TRBJ1-5,TRBV5-1,TGCGCCAACCTCGACGGACGAGGGAATCAGCCCCAGCATTTT,CANLDGRGNQPQHF
.,.,TRBJ1-1,TRBV6-1,TGTGCCAGCAGTTCCGGGACAGAAGCTTTCTTT,CASSSGTEAFF
TRBD1,.,TRBJ2-2,TRBV30,TGTGCCTGGAGGCGGGACAGGGCGAACACCGGGGAGCTGTTTTTT,CAWRRDRANTGELFF
TRBD1,.,TRBJ1-2,TRBV2,TGTGCCAGCAGCCAAGAACAGGGGGGGAACTATGGCTACACCTTC,CASSQEQGGNYGYTF
TRBD1,.,TRBJ1-6,TRBV6-5,TGTGCCAGCAGTTACTCTACAACAGGGGTCGATTCACCCCTCCACTTT,CASSYSTTGVDSPLHF
.,.,TRBJ1-1,TRBV7-9,TGTGCCAGCAGCTTAGTGACAGCGAACACTGAAGCTTTCTTT,CASSLVTANTEAFF
TRBD2,.,TRBJ2-7,TRBV27,TGTGCCAGCAGTTTAGATCTAAGGCTAGCGGCAAAAAACGAGCAGTACTTC,CASSLDLRLAAKNEQYF
.,.,TRBJ2-6,TRBV19,TGTGCCAGTAGCAAGGGACTTTCTGGGGCCAACGTCCTGACTTTC,CASSKGLSGANVLTF
.,.,TRBJ1-4,TRBV7-8,TGTGCCAGCAGCTTAGGTCGGGTCCTAAATAATGAAAAACTGTTTTTT,CASSLGRVLNNEKLFF
.,.,TRBJ2-3,TRBV7-2,TGTGCCAGCCGTTCTAGCAGCACAGATACGCAGTATTTT,CASRSSSTDTQYF
TRBD2,.,TRBJ2-2,TRBV6-1,TGTGCCAGCAGTGAGGGGACTAGCGGGACGAACACCGGGGAGCTGTTTTTT,CASSEGTSGTNTGELFF
.,.,TRBJ2-1,TRBV7-9,TGTGCCAGCAGTCCCGGTAGGAGCTCCTACAATGAGCAGTTCTTC,CASSPGRSSYNEQFF
TRBD2,.,TRBJ2-6,TRBV19,TGTGCCAGTAGTCTACTAGCGGGATCTGGGGCCAACGTCCTGACTTTC,CASSLLAGSGANVLTF